Following are 26 T cell receptor beta chains from one sample sequenced in a study of post-analysis software for immune sequencing data. Study observations and caveats: Five TRBV segments, including TRBV5-6, TRBV5-1 and TRBV20-1, were more frequent in patients than controls.

No antigen is known for these receptors. Unique molecular identifiers were present in the TCR beta cDNA libraries. TCRdb reanalysed the PCR reads using MiXCR and keeps one entry per CDR3 protein. The sample holds 650,000 to 850,000 distinct CDR3 sequences, approximately 50% seen once. Sequencing used blood. These receptors all stem from a girl aged 5 to 17 with multiple sclerosis.

This clonotype has more than one count but fewer than ten. The chain carries TRBV5-1 and TRBJ2-5; 9 bases fit TRBD2. CDR1 SGHRS and CDR2 YFSETQ come from the germline V gene. J was trimmed by 2 bases and V by 3 bases; bases with no gene match: 5. The CDR3 contains 15 residues. Here the CDR3 reads CASSSTSGYQETQYF. DNA for the CDR3: TGCGCCAGCAGCTCAACTAGCGGGTATCAAGAGACCCAGTACTTC.

The chain combines TRBV29-1 with TRBJ1-2; a possible D gene is TRBD1 (5 bases). Per the germline V gene, CDR1 is SQVTM and CDR2 is ANQGSEA. CDR3 size: 14 residues. V lost 1 base, J lost 1 base, and 10 bases lay in between. For the CDR3, the DNA is TGCAGCGTTGAAGTCCGGGGGGTTAACTATGGCTACACCTTC. It is translated as CSVEVRGVNYGYTF.

This clonotype was observed a few times. The chain joins TRBV5-1 to TRBJ2-7; possibly TRBD1 for D (6 bases). Trimming stripped 5 bases from V and 0 bases from J, with 12 bases between. CDR3 length equals 14 residues. Germline CDR1 is SGHRS and CDR2 is YFSETQ. In nucleotides, the CDR3 is TGCGCCAGCAGAACAGGGATGGGCTCCTACGAGCAGTACTTC. Encoded protein: CASRTGMGSYEQYF.

This clonotype was seen just once. This CDR3 reads CASSYADRGRYYGYTF. CDR3 sequence (DNA): TGTGCCAGCTCATACGCGGACAGGGGAAGATACTATGGCTACACCTTC. The rearrangement joins TRBV18 to TRBJ1-2; 9 nucleotides agree with TRBD1. CDR3 length equals 16 residues. Per germline, CDR1 KGHSH and CDR2 LQKENI. The V gene end was trimmed by 5 bases and the J gene end by 3 bases; junction bases not matched to a gene: 10.

The chain is built from TRBV12-3 or TRBV12-4 and TRBJ1-1; 7 bases align to TRBD1. The CDR3 covers 14 residues. Unmatched junction bases numbered 10, after V lost 7 bases and J lost 5 bases. In DNA, the CDR3 is TGTGCCAGCACCGCCGAGACAGGGCGAACTGAAGCTTTCTTT. The encoded protein is CASTAETGRTEAFF.

The rearrangement joins TRBV7-2 to TRBJ1-2, with D uncertain. Germline CDR1 and CDR2: SGHTA and FQGNSA. This CDR3 is built from 13 residues. V was trimmed by 0 bases and J by 7 bases, leaving 9 bases between them. The CDR3 region is CASSLADGPGYTF. CDR3 in DNA: TGTGCCAGCAGCTTAGCCGACGGACCTGGCTACACCTTC.

The rearrangement links TRBV6-1 to TRBJ1-5, with no clear D. The CDR3 consists of 14 residues. CDR1 and CDR2 from the germline V gene are MNHNS and SASEGT. The V end lost 6 bases, the J end lost 3 bases, and 12 bases lay between the germline ends. Here the CDR3 DNA reads TGTGCCAGCAGGGGGTCAGGCAACAATCAGCCCCAGCATTTT. Translated: CASRGSGNNQPQHF.

This clonotype was counted a few times. The chain carries TRBV12-3 or TRBV12-4 and TRBJ1-2; D is unclear. The CDR3 totals 13 residues. Trimming took off 4 bases at V and 4 bases at J, with 10 bases between the two ends. CDR3 sequence: CASSSTALYGYTF. CDR3 coding DNA: TGTGCCAGCAGTTCGACGGCCCTCTATGGCTACACCTTC.

The chain carries TRBV9 and TRBJ1-2; D is unresolved. CDR3 size: 13 residues. V was clipped by 4 bases and J by 4 bases, with 11 bases between them. The germline gives CDR1 SGDLS, CDR2 YYNGEE. The CDR3 sequence is CASSFGRTYGYTF. In DNA form, the CDR3 reads TGTGCCAGCAGCTTCGGCCGGACCTATGGCTACACCTTC.

The chain uses TRBV11-2 and TRBJ2-4; TRBD2 agrees at 7 bases. The J call is uncertain, as TRBJ2-7 better fits the DNA end. CDR1 and CDR2 from the germline V gene are SGHAT and FQNNGV. The CDR3 runs to 13 residues. Here the CDR3 DNA reads TGTGCCAGCAGCTTAACTAGCGTCTACGAGCAGTACTTC. Residues: CASSLTSVYEQYF.

This clonotype was found a few times. V and J are TRBV10-3 and TRBJ1-2; 9 nucleotides agree with TRBD1. Germline CDR1 reads ENHRY; CDR2 reads SYGVKD. The length of the CDR3 is 14 residues. The V gene end was trimmed by 6 bases and the J gene end by 1 base; junction bases not matched to a gene: 3. The chain's CDR3 is CAIRGTGRNYGYTF. The CDR3 DNA reads as TGTGCCATCAGGGGGACAGGGCGTAACTATGGCTACACCTTC.

The V and J genes are TRBV20-1 and TRBJ2-7, with D possibly TRBD2 on 6 matching bases. With 0 bases removed from V and 3 bases from J, the gap between germline ends came to 15 bases. CDR1 is DFQATT, CDR2 SNEGSKA, per germline (reference sequence). This CDR3 contains 15 residues. CDR3 nucleotide sequence: TGCAGTGCTAGAGATCGGAGGGCAATCGGCTACGAGCAGTACTTC. Encoded protein: CSARDRRAIGYEQYF.

The genes are TRBV27 and TRBJ2-1, with 8 bases lining up with TRBD1. CDR1 is MNHEY, CDR2 SMNVEV, per germline (reference sequence). V lost 5 bases to trimming and J lost 8 bases; unmatched junction nucleotides: 2. The CDR3 length is 12 residues. CDR3 DNA sequence: TGTGCCAGCAGTCACAGGGGGGATGAGCAGTTCTTC. This sequence encodes CASSHRGDEQFF.

This clonotype was seen a few times. The V gene is TRBV14, the J gene TRBJ2-1, with D uncertain. Germline assignment: CDR1 SGHDN and CDR2 FVKESK. This CDR3 is built from 14 residues. V lost 3 bases to trimming and J lost 12 bases, with 18 bases between them. Here the CDR3 reads CASSQYRLGLTQFF. DNA of the CDR3: TGTGCCAGCAGCCAGTATCGACTGGGCCTTACGCAGTTCTTC. The full variable domain, in which reference TRBV14 and TRBJ2-1 provide the parts outside the CDR3, is EAGVTQFPSHSVIEKGQTVTLRCDPISGHDNLYWYRRVMGKEIKFLLHFVKESKQDESGMPNNRFLAERTGGTYSTLKVQPAELEDSGVYFCASSQYRLGLTQFFGPGTRLTVL.

This chain joins TRBV20-1 and TRBJ2-3, with TRBD2 identical over 11 bases. The CDR3 contains 15 residues. J gave up 6 bases and V 3 bases, and 8 bases lay outside the gene matches. Germline CDR1 DFQATT, CDR2 SNEGSKA (reference sequence). The CDR3 region is CSARASGGYPDTQYF. The DNA of the CDR3 is TGCAGTGCTAGGGCTAGCGGGGGGTACCCGGATACGCAGTATTTT.

The chain has TRBV5-5 and TRBJ2-2; D is perhaps TRBD1 or TRBD2 (5 bases each). The CDR3 runs 16 residues. V lost 2 bases to trimming and J lost 0 bases, with 11 bases between them. Germline V gene sequence: CDR1 SGHKS, CDR2 YYEKEE (reference sequence). The CDR3 reads CASSLLGVSNTGELFF. The CDR3 nucleotides read TGTGCCAGCAGCTTATTGGGGGTATCGAACACCGGGGAGCTGTTTTTT. The full variable domain, rest sourced from reference TRBV5-5 and TRBJ2-2, is DAGVTQSPTHLIKTRGQQVTLRCSPISGHKSVSWYQQVLGQGPQFIFQYYEKEERGRGNFPDRFSARQFPNYSSELNVNALLLGDSALYLCASSLLGVSNTGELFFGEGSRLTVL.

The V and J genes are TRBV7-9 and TRBJ1-2; D ambiguous. Trimming took off 1 base at V and 8 bases at J, with 14 bases between the two ends. The CDR3 is 14 residues long. Germline loops: CDR1 SEHNR, CDR2 FQNEAQ (reference sequence). The CDR3 loop is CASSLVGPAEGYTF. In DNA, the CDR3 is TGTGCCAGCAGCTTAGTAGGGCCAGCGGAGGGCTACACCTTC.

J is TRBJ2-3 and V is TRBV5-1, with D perhaps matching TRBD1 or TRBD2 (6 bases each). The CDR3 covers 16 residues. Germline CDR1 is SGHRS and CDR2 is YFSETQ. Trimming cost V 3 bases and J 2 bases, with 16 bases left between them. CDR3 loop: CASSSITGAYTDTQYF. CDR3 DNA: TGCGCCAGCAGCTCCATTACGGGGGCCTACACAGATACGCAGTATTTT. Looking up the rest from reference TRBV5-1 and TRBJ2-3 gives the full variable domain: KAGVTQTPRYLIKTRGQQVTLSCSPISGHRSVSWYQQTPGQGLQFLFEYFSETQRNKGNFPGRFSGRQFSNSRSEMNVSTLELGDSALYLCASSSITGAYTDTQYFGPGTRLTVL.

Concerning this clonotype: The junction and the germline gene differ at one end; a read error may be behind it. The V gene is TRBV28, the J gene TRBJ1-2, with 9 bases matching TRBD1. The CDR3 has 14 residues. The germline V gene has CDR1 MDHEN and CDR2 SYDVKM. CDR3 sequence reads: CASRRTGVMDGYTF. CDR3 sequence (DNA): TGTGCTAGCAGAAGGACAGGGGTTATGGATGGCTACACCTTC.

This clonotype was counted between two and nine times. V is TRBV20-1 and J is TRBJ2-3; TRBD2 matches at 9 bases. Germline lookup yields CDR1 DFQATT and CDR2 SNEGSKA (reference sequence). V dropped 6 bases and J dropped 2; count of bases not matched to a gene: 9. This CDR3 comprises 15 residues. The CDR3 reads CSAPSRGGYTDTQYF. Here the CDR3 DNA reads TGCAGTGCCCCCTCGCGGGGGGGCTACACAGATACGCAGTATTTT.

The DNA of the CDR3 is TGCAGTGCTAGTGGGGGGTATAGGGGCTACGAGCAGTACTTC. Its protein is CSASGGYRGYEQYF. The V and J genes are TRBV20-1 and TRBJ2-7; possible D gene TRBD2, 6 bases. The germline V gene encodes CDR1 DFQATT and CDR2 SNEGSKA (reference sequence). The CDR3 has 14 residues. V lost 3 bases to trimming and J lost 3 bases, with 15 bases between them.

The genes are TRBV2 and TRBJ2-3; 8 nucleotides agree with TRBD2. Germline CDR1 is SNHLY and CDR2 is FYNNEI. The length of the CDR3 is 13 residues. Trimming removed 4 bases from V and 6 bases from J; junction bases left unmatched: 3. The CDR3 protein is CASSGWTSDTQYF. In DNA form, the CDR3 reads TGTGCCAGCAGTGGGTGGACTAGCGATACGCAGTATTTT.

The chain couples TRBV5-1 to TRBJ2-7; TRBD1 matches 7 bases. The CDR3 length is 14 residues. Trimming cost V 3 bases and J 5 bases; bases outside gene matches: 8. Germline V lookup: CDR1 SGHRS, CDR2 YFSETQ. The chain's CDR3 is CASSSDRVSHEQYF. The DNA of the CDR3 is TGCGCCAGCAGCTCAGACAGGGTTTCCCACGAGCAGTACTTC. The full variable domain, rest sourced from reference TRBV5-1 and TRBJ2-7, is KAGVTQTPRYLIKTRGQQVTLSCSPISGHRSVSWYQQTPGQGLQFLFEYFSETQRNKGNFPGRFSGRQFSNSRSEMNVSTLELGDSALYLCASSSDRVSHEQYFGPGTRLTVT.

This chain links TRBV7-9 with TRBJ2-5; tentatively, D is TRBD2 (5 bases). TRBJ2-7 matches the DNA end more closely, so the J call is doubtful. There are 16 residues in the CDR3. Germline V CDR1 and CDR2: SEHNR, FQNEAQ (reference sequence). This CDR3 is CASSLFWAGDYYEQYF. The DNA of the CDR3 is TGTGCCAGCAGCTTATTCTGGGCAGGAGACTATTACGAGCAGTACTTC.

The rearrangement uses TRBV29-1 and TRBJ2-3; perhaps TRBD2 as D (5 bases). CDR1 SQVTM and CDR2 ANQGSEA come from the germline V gene. Trimming took 3 bases from V and 8 from J, leaving 9 bases between them. The length of the CDR3 is 11 residues. This CDR3 reads CSVDGRATQYF. CDR3 coding DNA: TGCAGCGTTGATGGGCGGGCTACGCAGTATTTT.

This clonotype appeared a few times. The chain carries TRBV12-3 or TRBV12-4 and TRBJ2-7; D is perhaps TRBD2 (6 bases). Trimming took off 6 bases at V and 5 bases at J, with 20 bases between the two ends. The CDR3 covers 15 residues. CDR3 nucleotide sequence: TGTGCCAGCAGGACGGCGATTGGGGGGTCCAACGAGCAGTACTTC. It yields the protein CASRTAIGGSNEQYF.